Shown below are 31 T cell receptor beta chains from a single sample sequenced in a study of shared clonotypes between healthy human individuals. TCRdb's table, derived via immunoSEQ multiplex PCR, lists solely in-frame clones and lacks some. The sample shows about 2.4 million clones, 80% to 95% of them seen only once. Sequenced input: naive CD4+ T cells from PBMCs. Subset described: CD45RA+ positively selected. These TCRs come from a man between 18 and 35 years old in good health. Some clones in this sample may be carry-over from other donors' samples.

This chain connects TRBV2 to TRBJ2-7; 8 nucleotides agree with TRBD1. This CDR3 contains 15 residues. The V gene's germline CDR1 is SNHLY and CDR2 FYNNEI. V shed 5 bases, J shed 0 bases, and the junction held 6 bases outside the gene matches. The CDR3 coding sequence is TGTGCCAGCAGTTATACGGGACAGGTCTCCTACGAGCAGTACTTC. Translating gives CASSYTGQVSYEQYF. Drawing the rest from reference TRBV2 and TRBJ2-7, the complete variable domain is EPEVTQTPSHQVTQMGQEVILRCVPISNHLYFYWYRQILGQKVEFLVSFYNNEISEKSEIFDDQFSVERPDGSNFTLKIRSTKLEDSAMYFCASSYTGQVSYEQYFGPGTRLTVT.

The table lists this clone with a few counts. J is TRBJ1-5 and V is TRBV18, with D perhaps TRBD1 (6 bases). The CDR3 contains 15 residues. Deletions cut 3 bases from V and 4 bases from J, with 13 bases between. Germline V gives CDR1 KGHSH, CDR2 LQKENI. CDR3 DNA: TGTGCCAGCTCACCCGTTTCAGGGGCGAATCAGCCCCAGCATTTT. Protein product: CASSPVSGANQPQHF.

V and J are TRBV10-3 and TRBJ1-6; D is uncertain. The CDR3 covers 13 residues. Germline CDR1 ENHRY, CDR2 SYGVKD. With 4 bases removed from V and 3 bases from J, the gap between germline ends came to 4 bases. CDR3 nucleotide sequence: TGTGCCATCAGTGGAAGCTATAATTCACCCCTCCACTTT. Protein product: CAISGSYNSPLHF.

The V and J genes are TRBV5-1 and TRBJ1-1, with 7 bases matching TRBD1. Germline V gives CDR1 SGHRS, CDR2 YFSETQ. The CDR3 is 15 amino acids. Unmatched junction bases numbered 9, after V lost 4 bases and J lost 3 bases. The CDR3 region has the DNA TGCGCCAGCAGCCCTTCGACAGGGAGGGACACTGAAGCTTTCTTT. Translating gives CASSPSTGRDTEAFF.

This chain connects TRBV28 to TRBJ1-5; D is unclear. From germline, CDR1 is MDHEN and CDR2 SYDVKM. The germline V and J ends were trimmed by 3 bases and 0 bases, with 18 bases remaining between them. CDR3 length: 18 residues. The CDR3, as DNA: TGTGCCAGCAGTTTTCCTAGGGAAACAGCTTATAGCAATCAGCCCCAGCATTTT. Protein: CASSFPRETAYSNQPQHF.

The CDR3, as DNA: TGTGCCAGCAGTTTACCGGGTTTCGGGGCAACTAATGAAAAACTGTTTTTT. It translates to CASSLPGFGATNEKLFF. The chain employs TRBV28 and TRBJ1-4, with D uncertain. This CDR3 contains 17 residues. Trimming removed 2 bases at V and 0 bases at J, with 13 bases between. Germline assignment: CDR1 MDHEN and CDR2 SYDVKM. The whole variable domain, filled in from reference TRBV28 and TRBJ1-4, reads DVKVTQSSRYLVKRTGEKVFLECVQDMDHENMFWYRQDPGLGLRLIYFSYDVKMKEKGDIPEGYSVSREKKERFSLILESASTNQTSMYLCASSLPGFGATNEKLFFGSGTQLSVL.

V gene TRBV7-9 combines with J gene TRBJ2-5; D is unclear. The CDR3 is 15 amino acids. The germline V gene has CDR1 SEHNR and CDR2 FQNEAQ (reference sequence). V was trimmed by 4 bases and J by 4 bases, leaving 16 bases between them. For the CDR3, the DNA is TGTGCCAGCAGCTCAGGACGCAATCAGCGAGAGACCCAGTACTTC. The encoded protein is CASSSGRNQRETQYF.

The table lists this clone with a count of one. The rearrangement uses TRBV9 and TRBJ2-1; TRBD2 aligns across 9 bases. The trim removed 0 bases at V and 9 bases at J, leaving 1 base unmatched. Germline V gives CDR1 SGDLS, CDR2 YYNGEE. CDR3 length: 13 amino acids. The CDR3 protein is CASSVVLAGEQFF. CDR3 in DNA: TGTGCCAGCAGCGTAGTACTAGCGGGTGAGCAGTTCTTC.

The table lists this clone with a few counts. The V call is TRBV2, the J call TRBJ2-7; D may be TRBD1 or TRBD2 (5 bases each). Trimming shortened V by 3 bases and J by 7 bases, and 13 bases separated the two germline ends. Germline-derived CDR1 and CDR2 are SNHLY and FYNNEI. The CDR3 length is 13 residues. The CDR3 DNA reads TGTGCCAGCAGTGAGGGACGGTTTTGGGAGCAGTACTTC. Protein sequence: CASSEGRFWEQYF.

As DNA, the CDR3 is TGTGCCAGCAGCTTTTTCGCAGGGTCGGGATCTGAAAAACTGTTTTTT. Translating it yields CASSFFAGSGSEKLFF. The V call is TRBV7-9, the J call TRBJ1-4; maybe TRBD1 (5 bases). CDR3 length: 16 amino acids. Per germline, CDR1 SEHNR and CDR2 FQNEAQ (reference sequence). V was clipped by 3 bases and J by 7 bases, with 18 bases between them. The complete variable domain, with remaining parts taken from reference TRBV7-9 and TRBJ1-4, reads DTGVSQNPRHKITKRGQNVTFRCDPISEHNRLYWYRQTLGQGPEFLTYFQNEAQLEKSRLLSDRFSAERPKGSFSTLEIQRTEQGDSAMYLCASSFFAGSGSEKLFFGSGTQLSVL.

DNA of the CDR3: TGTGCCAGCAGTCTACTACAGGCCTATGGCTACACCTTC. Amino acid sequence: CASSLLQAYGYTF. The rearrangement uses TRBV28 and TRBJ1-2; possible D gene TRBD1, 5 bases. Per germline, CDR1 MDHEN and CDR2 SYDVKM. V shed 5 bases and J shed 4 bases, with 11 bases lying between them. This CDR3 has 13 residues.

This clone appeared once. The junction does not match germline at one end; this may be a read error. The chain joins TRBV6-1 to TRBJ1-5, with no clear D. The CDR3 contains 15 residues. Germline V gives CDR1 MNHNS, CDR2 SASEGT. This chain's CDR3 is CASAPLTMSSQPQHF. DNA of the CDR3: TGTGCCAGCGCCCCCCTTACAATGAGCAGTCAGCCCCAGCATTTT.

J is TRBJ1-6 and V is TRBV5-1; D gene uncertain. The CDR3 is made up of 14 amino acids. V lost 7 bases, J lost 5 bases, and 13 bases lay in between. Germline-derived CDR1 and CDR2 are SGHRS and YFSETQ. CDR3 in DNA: TGCGCCAGCGGGTTAAACGGTGATAATTCACCCCTCCACTTT. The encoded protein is CASGLNGDNSPLHF.

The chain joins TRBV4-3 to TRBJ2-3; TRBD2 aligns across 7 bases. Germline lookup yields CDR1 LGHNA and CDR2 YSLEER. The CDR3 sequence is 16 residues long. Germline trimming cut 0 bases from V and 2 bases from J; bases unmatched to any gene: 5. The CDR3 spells CASSQDLAEFTDTQYF. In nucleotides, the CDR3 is TGCGCCAGCAGCCAAGACCTAGCGGAGTTCACAGATACGCAGTATTTT.

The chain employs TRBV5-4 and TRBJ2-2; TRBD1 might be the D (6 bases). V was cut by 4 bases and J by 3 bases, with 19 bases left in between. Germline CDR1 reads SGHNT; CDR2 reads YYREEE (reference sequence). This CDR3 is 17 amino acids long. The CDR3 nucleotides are TGTGCCAGCAGCGACGGAGGACAGCCCTGGGACACCGGGGAGCTGTTTTTT. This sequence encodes CASSDGGQPWDTGELFF.

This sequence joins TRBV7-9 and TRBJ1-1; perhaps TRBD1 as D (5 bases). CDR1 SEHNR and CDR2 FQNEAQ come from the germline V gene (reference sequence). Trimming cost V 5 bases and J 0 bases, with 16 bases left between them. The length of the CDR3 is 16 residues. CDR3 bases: TGTGCCAGCAGCCCCGGATGGGACCGACTGAACACTGAAGCTTTCTTT. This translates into CASSPGWDRLNTEAFF.

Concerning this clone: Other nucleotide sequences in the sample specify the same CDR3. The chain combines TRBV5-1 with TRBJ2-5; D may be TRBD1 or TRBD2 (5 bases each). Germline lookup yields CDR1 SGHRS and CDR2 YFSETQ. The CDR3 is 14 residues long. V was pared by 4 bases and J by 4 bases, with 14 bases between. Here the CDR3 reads CASSPGTAGETQYF. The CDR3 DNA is TGCGCCAGCAGCCCCGGGACCGCGGGAGAGACCCAGTACTTC.

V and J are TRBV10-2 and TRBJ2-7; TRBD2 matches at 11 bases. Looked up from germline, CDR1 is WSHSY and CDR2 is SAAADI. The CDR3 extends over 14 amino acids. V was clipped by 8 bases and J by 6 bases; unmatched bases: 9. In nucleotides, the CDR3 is TGCGCCAGCTCGTTTAGCGGGAGGGGCCTCGAGCAGTACTTC. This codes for CASSFSGRGLEQYF.

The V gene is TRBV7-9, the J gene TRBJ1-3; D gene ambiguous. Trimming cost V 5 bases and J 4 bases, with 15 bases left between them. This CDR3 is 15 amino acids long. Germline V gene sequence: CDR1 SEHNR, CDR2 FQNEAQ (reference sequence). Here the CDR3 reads CASSTLFLEGNTIYF. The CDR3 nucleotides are TGTGCCAGCAGCACCCTATTTCTTGAAGGAAACACCATATATTTT.

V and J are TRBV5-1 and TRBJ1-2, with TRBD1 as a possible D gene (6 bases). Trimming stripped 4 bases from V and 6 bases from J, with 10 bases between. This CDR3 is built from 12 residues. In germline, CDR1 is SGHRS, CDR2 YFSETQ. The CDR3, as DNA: TGCGCCAGCAGCACGTACAGGGATGGCTACACCTTC. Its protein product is CASSTYRDGYTF.

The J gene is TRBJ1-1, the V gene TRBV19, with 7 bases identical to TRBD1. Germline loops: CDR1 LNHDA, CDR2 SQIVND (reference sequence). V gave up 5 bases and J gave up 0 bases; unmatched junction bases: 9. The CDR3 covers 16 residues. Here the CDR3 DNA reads TGTGCCAGTAGTTACCGGGACAGACCTTTGAACACTGAAGCTTTCTTT. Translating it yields CASSYRDRPLNTEAFF.

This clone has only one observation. The CDR3 coding sequence is TGCGCCAGCAGCCGGGACAGACACAATGAGCAGTTCTTC. Residues: CASSRDRHNEQFF. This rearrangement joins TRBV23-1 to TRBJ2-1, with 7 bases fitting TRBD1. TRBV23-1 is an open reading frame whose function is uncertain. Trimming removed 6 bases from V and 5 bases from J; junction bases left unmatched: 4. The CDR3 contains 13 residues.

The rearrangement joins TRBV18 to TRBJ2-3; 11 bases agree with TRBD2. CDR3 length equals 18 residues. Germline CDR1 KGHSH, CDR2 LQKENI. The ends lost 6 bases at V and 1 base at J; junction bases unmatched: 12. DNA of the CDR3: TGTGCCAGCTCCCTTGGACTAGCGGGCACCCTTCGCACAGATACGCAGTATTTT. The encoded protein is CASSLGLAGTLRTDTQYF.

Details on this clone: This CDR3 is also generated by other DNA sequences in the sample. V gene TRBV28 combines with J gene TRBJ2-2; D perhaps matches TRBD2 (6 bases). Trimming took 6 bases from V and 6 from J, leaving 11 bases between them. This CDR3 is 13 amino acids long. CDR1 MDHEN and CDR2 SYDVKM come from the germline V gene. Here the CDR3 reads CASSLTGAGELFF. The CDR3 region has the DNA TGTGCCAGCAGCCTAACGGGGGCCGGGGAGCTGTTTTTT.

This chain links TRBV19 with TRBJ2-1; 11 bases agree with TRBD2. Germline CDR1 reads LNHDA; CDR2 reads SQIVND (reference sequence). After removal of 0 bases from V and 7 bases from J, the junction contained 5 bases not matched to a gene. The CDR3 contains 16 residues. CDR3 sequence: CASSIDASGRPNEQFF. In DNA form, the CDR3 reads TGTGCCAGTAGTATAGATGCTAGCGGGAGGCCAAATGAGCAGTTCTTC.

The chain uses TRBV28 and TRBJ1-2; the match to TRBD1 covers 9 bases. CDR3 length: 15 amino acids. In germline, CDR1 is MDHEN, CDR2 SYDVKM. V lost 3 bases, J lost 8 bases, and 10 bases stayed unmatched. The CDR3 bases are TGTGCCAGCAGTTTTGGACAGGGACAGGGCTGGGGCTACACCTTC. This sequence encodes CASSFGQGQGWGYTF.

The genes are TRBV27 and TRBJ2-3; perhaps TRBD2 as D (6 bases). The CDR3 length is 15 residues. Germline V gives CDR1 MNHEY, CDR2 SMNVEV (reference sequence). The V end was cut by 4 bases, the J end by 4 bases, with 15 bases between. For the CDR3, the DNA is TGTGCCAGCAGTTCCCCCTCTCGGGAGTCAGATACGCAGTATTTT. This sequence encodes CASSSPSRESDTQYF.

CDR3 nucleotides: TGTGCCAGCAGATCCGGGACAGAGCAGTTCTTC. Its protein product is CASRSGTEQFF. The rearrangement joins TRBV7-2 to TRBJ2-1, with D perhaps matching TRBD1 (6 bases). The germline V gene encodes CDR1 SGHTA and CDR2 FQGNSA. The CDR3 length is 11 residues. Trimming removed 6 bases from V and 10 bases from J, with 10 bases in between.

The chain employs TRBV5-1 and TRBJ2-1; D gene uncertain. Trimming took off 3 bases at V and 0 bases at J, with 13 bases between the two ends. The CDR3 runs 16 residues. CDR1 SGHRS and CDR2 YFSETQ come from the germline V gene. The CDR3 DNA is TGCGCCAGCAGCTCAGTGAAGCTACACTCCTACAATGAGCAGTTCTTC. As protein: CASSSVKLHSYNEQFF.

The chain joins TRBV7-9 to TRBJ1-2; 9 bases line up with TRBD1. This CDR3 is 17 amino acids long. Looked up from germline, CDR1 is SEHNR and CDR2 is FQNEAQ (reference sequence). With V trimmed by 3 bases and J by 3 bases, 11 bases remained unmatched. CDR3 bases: TGTGCCAGCAGCTTTCGGACAGGGGCACCGAAGGACTATGGCTACACCTTC. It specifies CASSFRTGAPKDYGYTF.

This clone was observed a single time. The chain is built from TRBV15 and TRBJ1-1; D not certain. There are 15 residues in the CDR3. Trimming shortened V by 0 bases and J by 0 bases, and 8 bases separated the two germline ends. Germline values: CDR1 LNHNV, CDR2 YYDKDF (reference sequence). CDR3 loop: CATSRDLGLNTEAFF. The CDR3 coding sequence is TGTGCCACCAGCAGAGATTTAGGCCTGAACACTGAAGCTTTCTTT. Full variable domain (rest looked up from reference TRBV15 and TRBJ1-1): DAMVIQNPRYQVTQFGKPVTLSCSQTLNHNVMYWYQQKSSQAPKLLFHYYDKDFNNEADTPDNFQSRRPNTSFCFLDIRSPGLGDTAMYLCATSRDLGLNTEAFFGQGTRLTVV.